This entry features one T cell receptor (beta chain) sequence. The data were taken from a study of control samples from healthy donors and cancer patients. Only in-frame clones appear in the TCRdb table, and some are missing; sequencing was by immunoSEQ multiplex PCR. The table has 25,000 to 30,000 clones, 65% to 90% seen once. This CDR3 contains 16 residues. The germline V gene has CDR1 LNHNV and CDR2 YYDKDF (reference sequence). The V and J ends lost 3 bases and 0 bases, in that order; junction bases with no gene match: 5. Source material: PBMCs. V and J are TRBV15 and TRBJ2-4; 7 bases align to TRBD1. This clonotype was obtained from a woman aged 55-69 years with head and neck cancer. CDR3 in amino acids: CATSSDRVLAKNIQYF. The CDR3 DNA reads as TGTGCCACCAGCAGCGACAGGGTCTTAGCCAAAAACATTCAGTACTTC.